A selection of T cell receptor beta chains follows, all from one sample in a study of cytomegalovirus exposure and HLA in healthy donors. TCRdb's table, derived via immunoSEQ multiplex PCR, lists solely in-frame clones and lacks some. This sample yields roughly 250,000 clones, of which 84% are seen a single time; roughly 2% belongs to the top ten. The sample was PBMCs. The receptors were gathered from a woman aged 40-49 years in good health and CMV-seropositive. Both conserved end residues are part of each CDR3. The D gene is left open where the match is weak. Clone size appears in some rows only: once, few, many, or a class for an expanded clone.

TGCGCCAGCAGCCAAGAGAAGGGGGCTGGAAACACCATATATTTT	CASSQEKGAGNTIYF	15	.	.	TRBV4-3	TRBJ1-3
TGTGCCAGCAGCCCACATCGGGACAGATACACAGATACGCAGTATTTT	CASSPHRDRYTDTQYF	16	.	TRBD1	TRBV6-6	TRBJ2-3
TGCGCCAGCAGCCCGGGGACAGAATATGGCTACACCTTC	CASSPGTEYGYTF	13	few	TRBD1	TRBV5-1	TRBJ1-2
TGTGCCAGCGGGACAAGCAGAAATACGCAGTATTTT	CASGTSRNTQYF	12	.	.	TRBV27	TRBJ2-3
TGTGCCAGCAGCCAACTAGAAGCCGGGGAGCTGTTTTTT	CASSQLEAGELFF	13	.	.	TRBV4-2	TRBJ2-2
TGCGCCAGCAGCCAAGACAGGGGAAGAAGCTACGAGCAGTACTTC	CASSQDRGRSYEQYF	15	.	.	TRBV4-3	TRBJ2-7
TGTGCCAGCTCACCTCAGGGACTAGCAGCTCCTGGGGCCAACGTCCTGACTTTC	CASSPQGLAAPGANVLTF	18	.	TRBD2	TRBV18	TRBJ2-6
TGTGCCAGCAGCGTAGGGAGCACAGGGTATCAGCCCCAGCATTTT	CASSVGSTGYQPQHF	15	.	.	TRBV9	TRBJ1-5
TGTGCCAGCAACGACTACAGGGTTCCTTGGAGGTACACCTTC	CASNDYRVPWRYTF	14	.	.	TRBV11-3	TRBJ1-2
TGTGCCAGCAGATCGGACAGGGTTGAAGCTTTCTTT	CASRSDRVEAFF	12	.	TRBD1	TRBV6-5	TRBJ1-1
TGTGCCAGCAGCTTAGACACCGGTGCGAGGGAGCAGTACTTC	CASSLDTGAREQYF	14	.	.	TRBV7-6	TRBJ2-7
TGTGCCAGCAGCCCCGGGACTAGCGGGAGGGCCTACTACGAGCAGTACTTC	CASSPGTSGRAYYEQYF	17	.	TRBD2	TRBV4-2	TRBJ2-7
TGTGCCAGCAGCTTAGAAAGGGGTAGCACAGATACGCAGTATTTT	CASSLERGSTDTQYF	15	.	.	TRBV7-2	TRBJ2-3
TGTGCCAGCAGCTCGACTAGCGGCCAAGAGACCCAGTACTTC	CASSSTSGQETQYF	14	once	TRBD2	TRBV11-2	TRBJ2-5
TGTGCCAGCAGTGAGTGGGTAGCTGACGCCGACCGAGATTACAATGAGCAGTTCTTC	CASSEWVADADRDYNEQFF	19	.	.	TRBV2	TRBJ2-1
TGCGCCAGCAGCTCTCTAGCGGGACACAACGAGCAGTACTTC	CASSSLAGHNEQYF	14	.	TRBD2	TRBV5-1	TRBJ2-7
TGTGCCAGTAGTCCTCAGGGATCGGAGTCCACTGAAGCTTTCTTT	CASSPQGSESTEAFF	15	.	.	TRBV19	TRBJ1-1
TGTGCCAGCAGTTTAAGTGGCAGGGGGCCCTCACCCCTCCACTTT	CASSLSGRGPSPLHF	15	once	TRBD1	TRBV27	TRBJ1-6
TGTGCCAGCAGCTCGACCAGTAGCGGGAGAAGTGCCGGGGAGCTGTTTTTT	CASSSTSSGRSAGELFF	17	.	TRBD2	TRBV11-3	TRBJ2-2
TGTGCCAGCAGTTTAGGGCATGGAACTAACTATGGCTACACCTTC	CASSLGHGTNYGYTF	15	.	.	TRBV27	TRBJ1-2
TGTGCCTCAGGGGATGAGCAGTTCTTC	CASGDEQFF	9	.	.	TRBV6-6	TRBJ2-1
TGTGCCAGCAGTCCAGGGGGTCTTCGACTAGCGGGGGCCTACGAGCAGTACTTC	CASSPGGLRLAGAYEQYF	18	.	TRBD2	TRBV27	TRBJ2-7
TGTGCCAGCAGCCAACGGGACAGGCAGGGGATTAACACCGGGGAGCTGTTTTTT	CASSQRDRQGINTGELFF	18	.	TRBD1	TRBV7-9	TRBJ2-2
TGTGCCAGCAGCCCCGGGGGACAGGGCTACGAGCAGTACTTC	CASSPGGQGYEQYF	14	.	TRBD1	TRBV9	TRBJ2-7
TGTGCCAGCAGTGAAGGCCGGGAGACTGAAGCTTTCTTT	CASSEGRETEAFF	13	.	.	TRBV2	TRBJ1-1
TGTGCCAGCAGCGTAGTCCCGGACAGAAGAACCTACGAGCAGTACTTC	CASSVVPDRRTYEQYF	16	.	.	TRBV9	TRBJ2-7
TGTGCCAGCAGTTTGAACAGGGGGAATTCACCCCTCCACTTT	CASSLNRGNSPLHF	14	.	TRBD1	TRBV28	TRBJ1-6
TGTGCCAGCAGTGATGGGCCGAGTGACACTGAAGCTTTCTTT	CASSDGPSDTEAFF	14	few	.	TRBV6-1	TRBJ1-1
TGTGCCAGCAGCGGACAGGGGGCTAACAATCAGCCCCAGCATTTT	CASSGQGANNQPQHF	15	.	TRBD1	TRBV6-1	TRBJ1-5
TGTGCCTGGAGTGTTACTAGCGTCCAAGAGACCCAGTACTTC	CAWSVTSVQETQYF	14	.	TRBD2	TRBV30	TRBJ2-5
TGTGCCAGTACTACAACGACAGGGGGCTATGGCTACACCTTC	CASTTTTGGYGYTF	14	once	TRBD1	TRBV19	TRBJ1-2
TGTGCCAGCAGCTTAGGAGCGGGAGGGACCTACGAGCAGTACTTC	CASSLGAGGTYEQYF	15	.	TRBD2	TRBV7-8	TRBJ2-7
TGTGCCAGCAGTGAATGGGACAGGGCTCCCTATGGCTACACCTTC	CASSEWDRAPYGYTF	15	.	TRBD1	TRBV6-1	TRBJ1-2
TGTGCCAGCAGTATATGGACAGGGCTGGGCTACGAGCAGTACTTC	CASSIWTGLGYEQYF	15	.	TRBD1	TRBV28	TRBJ2-7
TGCGCCAGCAGCTTGGATGGGACAACCTCCACTGAAGCTTTCTTT	CASSLDGTTSTEAFF	15	.	.	TRBV5-1	TRBJ1-1
TGCGCCAGCAGCTTGGAGGGACAGGGATACGAGCAGTACTTC	CASSLEGQGYEQYF	14	.	TRBD1	TRBV5-1	TRBJ2-7
TGTGCCTGGAGTGACCGGGACAGACCTAACACTGAAGCTTTCTTT	CAWSDRDRPNTEAFF	15	.	TRBD1	TRBV30	TRBJ1-1
TGTGCCAGCAGACGAGGGCGGTTTGGTAGCGGGAGTATGAATACGCAGTATTTT	CASRRGRFGSGSMNTQYF	18	.	TRBD2	TRBV28	TRBJ2-3
TGTGCCAGCAGTGAAGAAAGACAGGGGTATGGCTACACCTTC	CASSEERQGYGYTF	14	.	TRBD1	TRBV2	TRBJ1-2
TGTGCCAGCAGCTTACGGCCTAGCGGGAGTGAAATCTACGAGCAGTACTTC	CASSLRPSGSEIYEQYF	17	.	TRBD2	TRBV7-6	TRBJ2-7
TGTGCCAGTAGTTTCTTAGCGGGAAGGTCTACCGGGGAGCTGTTTTTT	CASSFLAGRSTGELFF	16	.	TRBD2	TRBV19	TRBJ2-2
TGTGCCAGCAGCTCAGAGCGGGAGGCGATCAGTGAGCAGTTCTTC	CASSSEREAISEQFF	15	.	TRBD2	TRBV14	TRBJ2-1
TGTGCCAGCAGGGAGGACGCCGGGGAGCTGTTTTTT	CASREDAGELFF	12	.	.	TRBV6-1	TRBJ2-2
TGCGCCAGCATTGGACAGGGCTCGGTTGGCTACACCTTC	CASIGQGSVGYTF	13	.	TRBD1	TRBV10-2	TRBJ1-2
TGTGCCAGCAGCTTGGGACCGGGGCCCCAGCATTTT	CASSLGPGPQHF	12	.	.	TRBV5-8	TRBJ1-5
TGTGCCAGCAGTTTAGGGAAGGCAGCCCAGGGTGGACTCCACTTT	CASSLGKAAQGGLHF	15	.	.	TRBV28	TRBJ1-6
TGCGCCAGCAGCTTGGCCCCATTAGACAGCCTCGGGCAAGAGACCCAGTACTTC	CASSLAPLDSLGQETQYF	18	.	.	TRBV5-1	TRBJ2-5
TGTGCCACCAGCAGGGAACAGGGTCCGCAGTTCTTC	CATSREQGPQFF	12	.	.	TRBV15	TRBJ2-1
TGTGCCATCACACTCGACAGGGGGCCGAACACTGAAGCTTTCTTT	CAITLDRGPNTEAFF	15	.	TRBD1	TRBV10-3	TRBJ1-1
TGTGCCAGCAGCCTGCTAGAGGCGGGAGGCCCATACGAGCAGTACTTC	CASSLLEAGGPYEQYF	16	.	TRBD2	TRBV7-6	TRBJ2-7
TGTGCCAGCAGCTCATATACAGGGATGGCCGGGGAGCTGTTTTTT	CASSSYTGMAGELFF	15	once	.	TRBV7-7	TRBJ2-2
TGCAGCGTGGAAGGAGTACGGGGAGATACGCAGTATTTT	CSVEGVRGDTQYF	13	once	.	TRBV29-1	TRBJ2-3
TGTGCCACCAGGATCGCCCGGGACAGGGAATACGAGCAGTACTTC	CATRIARDREYEQYF	15	.	TRBD1	TRBV15	TRBJ2-7
TGTGCCAGTAGTGAGGGAGGACCAGTTACCTTC	CASSEGGPVTF	11	.	.	TRBV19	TRBJ1-2
TGTGCCAGCAGTAAGAGGACAGCTTCTCGTGAAAAACTGTTTTTT	CASSKRTASREKLFF	15	.	.	TRBV25-1	TRBJ1-4
TGTGCCAGCAGCCCACAGGGGACCCTCTATGGCTACACCTTC	CASSPQGTLYGYTF	14	once	TRBD1	TRBV2	TRBJ1-2
TGTGCCAGCAGAGCCTCCCAGGGGGAACGGTACGAGCAGTACTTC	CASRASQGERYEQYF	15	.	TRBD1	TRBV6-1	TRBJ2-7
TGTGCCAGCAGTTACTCGAGGGAGTCTGGCTACGAGCAGTACTTC	CASSYSRESGYEQYF	15	.	.	TRBV6-5	TRBJ2-7